These T cell receptor beta chains were read from a single sample in a study of blood T cells in healthy people across ages. TCRdb re-derived calls from the 5' RACE reads in MiXCR, one entry per CDR3 protein. Here the sample spans 600,000 or so distinct CDR3 sequences, under 30% being singletons. The source material was blood. The receptors were sampled from an elderly woman in good health. The CDR3 runs from the conserved cysteine through the conserved F or W. The order of the fields is D gene, V gene, J gene, clone size, CDR3 protein, CDR3 DNA. The D gene is left open where the match is weak. Clone size is stated in some rows and not others, as once, few, many or a class when expanded.

d_gene: TRBD2; v_gene: TRBV6-1; j_gene: TRBJ2-3; abundance: many; CDR3aa: CASEASGGGADTQYF; CDR3nt: TGTGCCAGCGAGGCTAGCGGGGGGGGCGCAGATACGCAGTATTTT
d_gene: NA; v_gene: TRBV12-3/TRBV12-4; j_gene: TRBJ2-4; abundance: many; CDR3aa: CASSFAERGLLLAKNIQYF; CDR3nt: TGTGCCAGCAGTTTTGCGGAGAGAGGACTCCTTCTAGCCAAAAACATTCAGTACTTC
d_gene: TRBD1; v_gene: TRBV7-8; j_gene: TRBJ2-7; abundance: NA; CDR3aa: CASSKDRGVGEQYF; CDR3nt: TGTGCCAGCAGCAAGGACAGGGGAGTGGGCGAGCAGTACTTC
d_gene: TRBD2; v_gene: TRBV20-1; j_gene: TRBJ2-7; abundance: many; CDR3aa: CSASRGLGGYEQYF; CDR3nt: TGCAGTGCTAGTCGGGGACTAGGGGGCTACGAGCAGTACTTC
d_gene: NA; v_gene: TRBV20-1; j_gene: TRBJ2-5; abundance: many; CDR3aa: CSALLTGRSETQYF; CDR3nt: TGCAGTGCTTTATTGACAGGCCGATCGGAGACCCAGTACTTC
d_gene: TRBD1; v_gene: TRBV7-9; j_gene: TRBJ1-4; abundance: NA; CDR3aa: CASSFGQVATNEKRFF; CDR3nt: TGTGCCAGCAGCTTTGGACAGGTTGCAACTAATGAAAAACGGTTTTTT
d_gene: NA; v_gene: TRBV5-1; j_gene: TRBJ1-6; abundance: many; CDR3aa: CASSYDVANSPLHF; CDR3nt: TGCGCCAGCAGTTACGATGTCGCGAACTCACCCCTCCACTTT
d_gene: NA; v_gene: TRBV6-5; j_gene: TRBJ2-1; abundance: NA; CDR3aa: CASSLAWTVNEQFF; CDR3nt: TGTGCCAGCAGTTTAGCATGGACAGTGAATGAGCAGTTCTTC
d_gene: NA; v_gene: TRBV6-2/TRBV6-3; j_gene: TRBJ1-2; abundance: NA; CDR3aa: CVSTPGANYGYTF; CDR3nt: TGTGTCAGCACGCCTGGAGCTAACTATGGCTACACCTTC
d_gene: NA; v_gene: TRBV7-2; j_gene: TRBJ2-5; abundance: NA; CDR3aa: CASSQANGQTQYF; CDR3nt: TGTGCCAGCAGCCAGGCTAACGGGCAGACCCAGTACTTC
d_gene: NA; v_gene: TRBV5-5; j_gene: TRBJ1-1; abundance: NA; CDR3aa: CASSPGTLEAFF; CDR3nt: TGTGCCAGCAGCCCAGGGACTCTGGAAGCTTTCTTT
d_gene: NA; v_gene: TRBV18; j_gene: TRBJ2-3; abundance: NA; CDR3aa: CAGSPPGGDTQYF; CDR3nt: TGTGCCGGCTCACCTCCCGGGGGAGATACGCAGTATTTT
d_gene: TRBD1; v_gene: TRBV6-6; j_gene: TRBJ2-7; abundance: many; CDR3aa: CASSYAGTERYF; CDR3nt: TGTGCCAGCAGTTACGCCGGGACAGAAAGGTACTTC
d_gene: NA; v_gene: TRBV2; j_gene: TRBJ1-2; abundance: many; CDR3aa: CASSEAQGNGYTF; CDR3nt: TGTGCCAGCAGTGAAGCGCAAGGTAATGGCTACACCTTC
d_gene: TRBD2; v_gene: TRBV4-3; j_gene: TRBJ2-7; abundance: many; CDR3aa: CASSQDTGGISYEQYF; CDR3nt: TGCGCCAGCAGCCAAGATACGGGGGGGATCTCCTACGAGCAGTACTTC
d_gene: TRBD2; v_gene: TRBV12-3/TRBV12-4; j_gene: TRBJ2-1; abundance: many; CDR3aa: CASSPSGTPLNEQFF; CDR3nt: TGTGCCAGCAGTCCCAGCGGGACCCCCCTCAATGAGCAGTTCTTC
d_gene: NA; v_gene: TRBV4-2; j_gene: TRBJ2-1; abundance: few; CDR3aa: CASSQDWRGVNEQFF; CDR3nt: TGTGCCAGCAGCCAAGATTGGCGGGGTGTTAATGAGCAGTTCTTC
d_gene: TRBD1; v_gene: TRBV5-1; j_gene: TRBJ2-1; abundance: many; CDR3aa: CASSWTGDNEQFF; CDR3nt: TGCGCCAGCAGCTGGACAGGGGACAATGAGCAGTTCTTC
d_gene: TRBD1; v_gene: TRBV5-6; j_gene: TRBJ1-4; abundance: many; CDR3aa: CASSLLEDRDGEKLFF; CDR3nt: TGTGCCAGCAGCTTGCTGGAGGACAGGGATGGTGAAAAACTGTTTTTT
d_gene: TRBD1; v_gene: TRBV6-6; j_gene: TRBJ1-5; abundance: NA; CDR3aa: CASSRQGNNQPQHF; CDR3nt: TGTGCCAGCAGTCGACAGGGAAACAATCAGCCCCAGCATTTT
d_gene: NA; v_gene: TRBV7-2; j_gene: TRBJ1-5; abundance: many; CDR3aa: CASSLLGGAVQPQHF; CDR3nt: TGTGCCAGCAGCTTATTGGGGGGCGCGGTCCAGCCCCAGCATTTT
d_gene: TRBD1; v_gene: TRBV20-1; j_gene: TRBJ1-2; abundance: many; CDR3aa: CSARPTTGTDYGYTF; CDR3nt: TGCAGTGCTAGACCCACCACGGGGACAGACTATGGCTACACCTTC
d_gene: TRBD1; v_gene: TRBV7-2; j_gene: TRBJ1-1; abundance: many; CDR3aa: CASSSTPRGRMNTEAFF; CDR3nt: TGTGCCAGCAGCTCCACTCCCAGGGGGCGAATGAACACTGAAGCTTTCTTT